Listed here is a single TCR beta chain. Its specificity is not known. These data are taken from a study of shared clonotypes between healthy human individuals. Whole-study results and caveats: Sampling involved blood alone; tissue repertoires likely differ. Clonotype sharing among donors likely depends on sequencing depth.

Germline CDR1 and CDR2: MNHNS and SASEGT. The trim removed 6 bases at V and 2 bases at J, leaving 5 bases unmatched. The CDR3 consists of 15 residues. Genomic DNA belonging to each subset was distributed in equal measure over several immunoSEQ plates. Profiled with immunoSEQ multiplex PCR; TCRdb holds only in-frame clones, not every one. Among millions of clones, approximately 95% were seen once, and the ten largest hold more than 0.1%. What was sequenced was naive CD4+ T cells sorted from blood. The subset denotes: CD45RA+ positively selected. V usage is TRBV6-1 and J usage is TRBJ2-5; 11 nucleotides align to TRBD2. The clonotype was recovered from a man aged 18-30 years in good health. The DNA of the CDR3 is TGTGCCAGCAGCCAGGGACTAGCGGATCAAGAGACCCAGTACTTC. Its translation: CASSQGLADQETQYF.